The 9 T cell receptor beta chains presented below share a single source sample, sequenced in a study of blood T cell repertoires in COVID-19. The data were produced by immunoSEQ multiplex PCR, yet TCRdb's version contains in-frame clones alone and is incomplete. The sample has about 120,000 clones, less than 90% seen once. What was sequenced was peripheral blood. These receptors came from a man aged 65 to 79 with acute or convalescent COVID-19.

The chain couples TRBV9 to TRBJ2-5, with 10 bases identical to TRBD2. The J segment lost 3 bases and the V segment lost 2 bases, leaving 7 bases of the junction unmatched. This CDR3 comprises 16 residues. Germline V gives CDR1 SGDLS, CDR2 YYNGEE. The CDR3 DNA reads TGTGCCAGCAGCGTTCGGCCTAGCGGGGGCAAAGAGACCCAGTACTTC. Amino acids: CASSVRPSGGKETQYF.

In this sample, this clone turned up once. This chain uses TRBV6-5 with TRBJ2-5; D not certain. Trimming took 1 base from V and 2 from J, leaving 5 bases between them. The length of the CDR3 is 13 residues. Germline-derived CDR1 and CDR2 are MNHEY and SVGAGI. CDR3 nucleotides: TGTGCCAGCAGTTACTATCCGCAAGAGACCCAGTACTTC. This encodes CASSYYPQETQYF.

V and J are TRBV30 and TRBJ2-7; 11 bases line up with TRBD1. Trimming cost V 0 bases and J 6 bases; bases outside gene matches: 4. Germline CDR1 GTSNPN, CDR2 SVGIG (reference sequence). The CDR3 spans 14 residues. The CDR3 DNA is TGTGCCTGGAGTGTGAGGGGGACAGGGGGCGAGCAGTACTTC. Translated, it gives CAWSVRGTGGEQYF. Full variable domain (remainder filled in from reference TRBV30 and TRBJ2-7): SQTIHQWPATLVQPVGSPLSLECTVEGTSNPNLYWYRQAAGRGLQLLFYSVGIGQISSEVPQNLSASRPQDRQFILSSKKLLLSDSGFYLCAWSVRGTGGEQYFGPGTRLTVT.

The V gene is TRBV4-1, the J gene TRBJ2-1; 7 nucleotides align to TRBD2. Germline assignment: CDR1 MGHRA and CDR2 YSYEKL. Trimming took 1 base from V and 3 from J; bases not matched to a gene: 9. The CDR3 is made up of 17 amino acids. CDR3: CASSQAPSGEGYNEQFF. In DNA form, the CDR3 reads TGCGCCAGCAGCCAAGCTCCCAGCGGGGAGGGCTACAATGAGCAGTTCTTC.

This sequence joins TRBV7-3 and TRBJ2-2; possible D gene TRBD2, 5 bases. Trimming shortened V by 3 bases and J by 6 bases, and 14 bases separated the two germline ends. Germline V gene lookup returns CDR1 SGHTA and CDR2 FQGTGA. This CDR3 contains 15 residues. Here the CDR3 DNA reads TGTGCCAGCAGCTTTTCCGGGGTTGCCTCCGGGGAGCTGTTTTTT. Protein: CASSFSGVASGELFF.

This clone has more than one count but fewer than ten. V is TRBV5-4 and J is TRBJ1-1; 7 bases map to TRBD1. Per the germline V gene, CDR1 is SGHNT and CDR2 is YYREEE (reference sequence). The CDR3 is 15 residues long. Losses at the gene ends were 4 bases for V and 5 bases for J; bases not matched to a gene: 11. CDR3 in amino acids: CASSLTLTGRTEAFF. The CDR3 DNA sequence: TGTGCCAGCAGCCTGACATTGACAGGGCGGACTGAAGCTTTCTTT. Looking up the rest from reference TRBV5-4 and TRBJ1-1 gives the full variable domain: ETGVTQSPTHLIKTRGQQVTLRCSSQSGHNTVSWYQQALGQGPQFIFQYYREEENGRGNFPPRFSGLQFPNYSSELNVNALELDDSALYLCASSLTLTGRTEAFFGQGTRLTVV.

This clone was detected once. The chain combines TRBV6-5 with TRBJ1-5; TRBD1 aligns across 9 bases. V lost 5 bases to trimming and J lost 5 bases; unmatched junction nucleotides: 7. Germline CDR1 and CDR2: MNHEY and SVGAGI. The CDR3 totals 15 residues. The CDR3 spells CASSPQTGGYQPQHF. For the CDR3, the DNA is TGTGCCAGCAGTCCCCAGACAGGGGGATATCAGCCCCAGCATTTT.

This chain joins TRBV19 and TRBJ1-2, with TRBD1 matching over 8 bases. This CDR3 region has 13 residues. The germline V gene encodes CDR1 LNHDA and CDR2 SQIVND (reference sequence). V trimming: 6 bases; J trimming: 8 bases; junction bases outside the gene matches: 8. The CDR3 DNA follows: TGTGCCAGTAGCACCACGACAGGGGCCGGCTACACCTTC. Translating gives CASSTTTGAGYTF.

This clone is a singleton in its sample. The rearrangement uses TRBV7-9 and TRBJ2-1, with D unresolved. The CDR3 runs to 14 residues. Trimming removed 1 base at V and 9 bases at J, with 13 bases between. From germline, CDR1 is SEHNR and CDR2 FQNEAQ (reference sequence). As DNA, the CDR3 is TGTGCCAGCAGCTTAGACCCCCCAGTACCTGAGCAGTTCTTC. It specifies CASSLDPPVPEQFF.